A single sample gave rise to the 8 T cell receptor beta chains below, sequenced in a study of T cell responses to AZD1222 COVID-19 vaccine. TCRdb's table, derived via immunoSEQ multiplex PCR, lists solely in-frame clones and lacks some. Of about 69,000 clones in the sample, less than 85% were seen once. The source was peripheral blood, collected 28 days after the second AZD1222 dose. These receptors originate from an adult who received the AZD1222 COVID-19 vaccine.

The CDR3 DNA sequence: TGTGCCAGTAGTATAGGCGGCGGGGAGCTGTTTTTT. It specifies CASSIGGGELFF. This chain uses TRBV19 with TRBJ2-2; no reliable D call. V lost 1 base to trimming and J lost 7 bases, with 4 bases between them. CDR3 length: 12 residues. CDR1 is LNHDA and CDR2 is SQIVND in the germline V gene (reference sequence).

The gene calls are TRBV27 and TRBJ2-1, with 7 bases matching TRBD1. Trimming removed 5 bases from V and 5 bases from J; junction bases left unmatched: 6. The germline CDR1 and CDR2 sequences are MNHEY and SMNVEV (reference sequence). CDR3 size: 14 residues. CDR3 in amino acids: CASSNRDRNNEQFF. CDR3 DNA sequence: TGTGCCAGCAGTAATCGGGACAGAAACAATGAGCAGTTCTTC.

This clone has only one observation. The chain is built from TRBV7-9 and TRBJ1-1, with D unclear. This CDR3 has 13 amino acids. Deletions cut 0 bases from V and 5 bases from J, with 7 bases between. Germline lookup yields CDR1 SEHNR and CDR2 FQNEAQ (reference sequence). This chain's CDR3 is CASSLAEGTEAFF. The CDR3 nucleotides read TGTGCCAGCAGCTTAGCCGAGGGTACTGAAGCTTTCTTT.

The chain joins TRBV18 to TRBJ2-2; the D is unclear. V gave up 3 bases and J gave up 5 bases, with 7 bases separating them. The CDR3 runs 13 residues. Germline CDR1 KGHSH, CDR2 LQKENI. The DNA for the CDR3 is TGTGCCAGCTCACCTTCCAATACCGGGGAGCTGTTTTTT. It yields the protein CASSPSNTGELFF.

The chain combines TRBV6-5 with TRBJ1-1; no reliable D call. CDR1 and CDR2 (germline): MNHEY, SVGAGI. This CDR3 has 13 amino acids. Trimming took 10 bases from V and 2 from J, leaving 14 bases between them. The CDR3 region is CAIQPGFNTEAFF. The CDR3 nucleotides read TGTGCCATCCAACCGGGTTTTAACACTGAAGCTTTCTTT.

The chain carries TRBV14 and TRBJ1-1; 9 nucleotides line up with TRBD1. The CDR3 sequence is 15 residues long. Germline loops: CDR1 SGHDN, CDR2 FVKESK. V dropped 1 base and J dropped 4; count of bases not matched to a gene: 4. For the CDR3, the DNA is TGTGCCAGCAGCCAAGCCGGGACAGGGCTCACTGAAGCTTTCTTT. Its protein is CASSQAGTGLTEAFF.

The rearrangement joins TRBV6-6 to TRBJ2-2; D remains unclear. The CDR3 covers 11 residues. Trimming left V 8 bases short and J 7 bases short, with 8 bases between. Germline lookup yields CDR1 MNHNY and CDR2 SVGAGI (reference sequence). The DNA for the CDR3 is TGTGCCAGCCTATTATTCGGGGAGCTGTTTTTT. Protein sequence: CASLLFGELFF.

This clone was recorded only once. This chain joins TRBV11-3 and TRBJ2-5, with TRBD1 as a possible D gene (6 bases). This CDR3 has 15 residues. From germline, CDR1 is SGHNT and CDR2 YENEEA. The V end was cut by 0 bases, the J end by 4 bases, with 12 bases between. CDR3 nucleotide sequence: TGTGCCAGCAGCTTAGATCGGGCAGGGGTAGAGACCCAGTACTTC. The encoded protein is CASSLDRAGVETQYF. Full variable domain (rest looked up from reference TRBV11-3 and TRBJ2-5): EAGVVQSPRYKIIEKKQPVAFWCNPISGHNTLYWYLQNLGQGPELLIRYENEEAVDDSQLPKDRFSAERLKGVDSTLKIQPAELGDSAVYLCASSLDRAGVETQYFGPGTRLLVL.